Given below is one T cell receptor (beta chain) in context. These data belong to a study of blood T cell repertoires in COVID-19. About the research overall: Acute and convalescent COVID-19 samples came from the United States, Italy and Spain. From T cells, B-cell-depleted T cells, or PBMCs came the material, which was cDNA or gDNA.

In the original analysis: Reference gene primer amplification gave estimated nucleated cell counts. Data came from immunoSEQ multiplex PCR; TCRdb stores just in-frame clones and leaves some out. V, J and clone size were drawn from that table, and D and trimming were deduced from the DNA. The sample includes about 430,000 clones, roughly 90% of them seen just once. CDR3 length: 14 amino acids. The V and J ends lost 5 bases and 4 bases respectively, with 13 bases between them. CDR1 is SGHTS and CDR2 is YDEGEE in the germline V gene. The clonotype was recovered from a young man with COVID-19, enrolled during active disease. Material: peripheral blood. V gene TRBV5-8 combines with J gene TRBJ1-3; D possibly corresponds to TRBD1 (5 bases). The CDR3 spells CASSRDSDGNTIYF. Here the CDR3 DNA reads TGTGCCAGCAGTCGCGACAGTGACGGAAACACCATATATTTT.